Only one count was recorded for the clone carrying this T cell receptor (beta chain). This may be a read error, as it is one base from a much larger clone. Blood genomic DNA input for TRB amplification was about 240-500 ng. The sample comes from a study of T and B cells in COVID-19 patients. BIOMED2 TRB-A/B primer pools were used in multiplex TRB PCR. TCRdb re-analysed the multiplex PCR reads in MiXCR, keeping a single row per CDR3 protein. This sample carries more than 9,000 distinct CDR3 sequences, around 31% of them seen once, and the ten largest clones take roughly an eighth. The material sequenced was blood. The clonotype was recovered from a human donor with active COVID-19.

The CDR3 protein is CASGVGWDLNRYF. CDR3 DNA: TGTGCCAGTGGTGTTGGGTGGGACCTTAACCGGTACTTC. This sequence joins TRBV19 and TRBJ2-7; D is possibly TRBD1 or TRBD2 (5 bases each). Germline V gene lookup returns CDR1 LNHDA and CDR2 SQIVND (reference sequence). Trimming stripped 8 bases from V and 12 bases from J, with 23 bases between. This CDR3 is built from 13 residues.